Shown below are 11 T cell receptor beta chains from a single sample sequenced in a study of CD8 T cells in ankylosing spondylitis. Study-level results: There was a TCR beta motif, made of eight highly homologous variants, that appeared characteristic of ankylosing spondylitis blood.

In TCRdb, the 5' RACE reads were re-called with MiXCR into one record per CDR3 protein. This sample has 250,000 to 350,000 distinct CDR3 sequences, with less than 9.5% found just once. No cognate antigen is known for these TCRs. Sequenced: blood, either unsorted or a sorted T cell fraction (not recorded which). These receptors all come from a male donor with ankylosing spondylitis.

The chain has TRBV20-1 and TRBJ1-5, with TRBD1 identical over 7 bases. With 3 bases clipped from V and 4 bases from J, the junction kept 6 bases outside the gene matches. The V gene's germline CDR1 is DFQATT and CDR2 SNEGSKA (reference sequence). The CDR3 loop spans 14 amino acids. The CDR3: CSASGGTVNQPQHF. CDR3 coding DNA: TGCAGTGCTAGCGGCGGGACAGTAAATCAGCCCCAGCATTTT.

This clonotype was seen repeatedly, ten times or more. The V and J genes are TRBV2 and TRBJ2-7; D is uncertain. Trimming stripped 7 bases from V and 2 bases from J, with 9 bases between. The CDR3 totals 12 residues. Looked up from germline, CDR1 is SNHLY and CDR2 is FYNNEI. This CDR3 is CASIIRPYEQYF. For the CDR3, the DNA is TGTGCCAGCATCATCAGGCCCTACGAGCAGTACTTC.

This clonotype was detected ten times or more. This chain uses TRBV10-3 with TRBJ2-1; 7 nucleotides align to TRBD2. The germline V gene has CDR1 ENHRY and CDR2 SYGVKD. The V segment lost 10 bases and the J segment 0 bases; nucleotides outside the gene matches: 6. This CDR3 has 14 residues. This CDR3 reads CATERESSYNEQFF. The CDR3 DNA follows: TGTGCCACGGAGCGGGAAAGCTCCTACAATGAGCAGTTCTTC.

This chain uses TRBV4-2 with TRBJ1-2; possibly TRBD1 for D (5 bases). The CDR3 contains 15 residues. Germline V lookup: CDR1 LGHNA, CDR2 YNFKEQ. Deletions cut 2 bases from V and 8 bases from J, with 18 bases between. DNA of the CDR3: TGTGCCAGCAGCCAAAAGGGACGGGACTATGCAGGCTACACCTTC. Its protein product is CASSQKGRDYAGYTF.

At least ten counts were recorded for this clonotype. The chain recombines TRBV29-1 with TRBJ1-1; the D is unclear. Looked up from germline, CDR1 is SQVTM and CDR2 is ANQGSEA. V lost 1 base and J lost 4, with 13 bases in between. This CDR3 spans 14 amino acids. DNA of the CDR3: TGCAGCGTTGAAGCTATTAACGCGGGCACTGAAGCTTTCTTT. This codes for CSVEAINAGTEAFF.

This clonotype has ten or more counts. The chain uses TRBV18 and TRBJ2-7; D possibly matches TRBD1 or TRBD2 (5 bases each). CDR3 length equals 15 residues. V lost 6 bases and J lost 3, with 18 bases in between. Germline-derived CDR1 and CDR2 are KGHSH and LQKENI. The chain's CDR3 is CASSNPGRHFYEQYF. The CDR3 DNA is TGTGCCAGCTCCAACCCGGGACGGCACTTCTACGAGCAGTACTTC.

This clonotype has ten or more counts. This chain links TRBV12-3 or TRBV12-4 with TRBJ2-1; D ambiguous. Trimming cost V 7 bases and J 3 bases, with 10 bases left between them. The CDR3 loop spans 13 amino acids. The CDR3 nucleotides read TGTGCCAGCACCGTGACCATCTACAATGAGCAGTTCTTC. This codes for CASTVTIYNEQFF.

This chain uses TRBV5-1 with TRBJ2-2; D uncertain. The V end lost 0 bases, the J end lost 1 base, and 10 bases lay between the germline ends. Per the germline V gene, CDR1 is SGHRS and CDR2 is YFSETQ. This CDR3 region has 16 residues. In DNA form, the CDR3 reads TGCGCCAGCAGCTTGGAGGGCTCGGTGAACACCGGGGAGCTGTTTTTT. Translation gives CASSLEGSVNTGELFF.

This clonotype was counted at least ten times. V and J are TRBV7-8 and TRBJ2-1, with D maybe TRBD2 (5 bases). The CDR3 has 17 amino acids. Between the trimmed V and J ends, which lost 5 bases and 4 bases, there was a span of 21 bases. CDR1 is SGHVS and CDR2 is FQNEAQ in the germline V gene. This CDR3 is CASSITGTRDTYNEQFF. The CDR3 region has the DNA TGTGCCAGCAGCATAACGGGAACGCGAGATACATACAATGAGCAGTTCTTC.

V and J are TRBV3-1 and TRBJ2-3, with a possible D match to TRBD1 (6 bases). CDR3 size: 15 residues. Germline V CDR1 and CDR2: LGHDT, YNNKEL (reference sequence). Trimming removed 4 bases from V and 7 bases from J, with 18 bases in between. DNA of the CDR3: TGTGCCAGCAGCCTCGGGACACAGACATCACATACGCAGTATTTT. This encodes CASSLGTQTSHTQYF.

This clonotype has just a few counts. V is TRBV20-1 and J is TRBJ2-1, with TRBD2 identical over 9 bases. The germline V gene encodes CDR1 DFQATT and CDR2 SNEGSKA (reference sequence). The CDR3 has 15 residues. J was trimmed by 5 bases and V by 5 bases; bases with no gene match: 10. CDR3 loop: CSAGNPVAGDNEQFF. CDR3 coding DNA: TGCAGTGCTGGGAACCCTGTAGCGGGAGACAATGAGCAGTTCTTC.